The 11 T cell receptor beta chains below were found in one sample sequenced in a study of memory CD4+ T cells and cytomegalovirus serostatus. Sequenced by immunoSEQ multiplex PCR; TCRdb stores in-frame clones only, minus some. In the table there are approximately 46,000 clones, about 74% of which are singletons. Single viable CD3+CD4+CD8-CD45RO+ cells were sorted as the memory CD4+ T cells. Sequences were obtained from memory CD4+ T cells from blood. Every receptor here comes from an adult in good health and CMV-seropositive.

CDR3 region: CASSRFRDETQYF. The CDR3 coding sequence is TGCGCCAGCAGCCGCTTCAGGGACGAGACCCAGTACTTC. The J gene is TRBJ2-5, the V gene TRBV4-1; D may match TRBD1 or TRBD2 (5 bases each). The CDR3 covers 13 residues. The V gene lost 4 bases and the J gene lost 5 bases, with 11 bases spanning the gap. Germline CDR1 reads MGHRA; CDR2 reads YSYEKL.

Worth noting for this clone: Relative to the germline gene, one junction end is altered; a read error may explain this. CDR3 sequence: CASSVNRDKMSYNEQLF. The CDR3, as DNA: TGTGCCAGCAGCGTTAACCGGGACAAGATGTCCTACAATGAGCAGCTCTTC. The chain combines TRBV9 with TRBJ2-1; D possibly corresponds to TRBD1 (6 bases). The CDR3 totals 17 residues. Per germline, CDR1 SGDLS and CDR2 YYNGEE.

On this clone: A much larger clone lies a single base off, so this may be a read error. The chain joins TRBV27 to TRBJ1-3; no firm D call. CDR3 length: 12 amino acids. Looked up from germline, CDR1 is MNHEY and CDR2 is SMNVEV (reference sequence). The CDR3 spells CAGSLSRDTIYF. For the CDR3, the DNA is TGTGCCGGCAGTTTATCCAGAGACACCATATATTTT.

The V and J genes are TRBV4-2 and TRBJ1-2; TRBD1 is a possible D gene (5 bases). V was cut by 0 bases and J by 1 base, with 9 bases left in between. This CDR3 comprises 15 residues. Germline V gene lookup returns CDR1 LGHNA and CDR2 YNFKEQ. This CDR3 is CASSQDRQSNYGYTF. The CDR3 bases are TGTGCCAGCAGCCAAGATCGACAGAGTAACTATGGCTACACCTTC.

The rearrangement links TRBV10-2 to TRBJ2-1, with a weak D call TRBD2 (5 bases). The CDR3 is 14 amino acids. The germline V gene has CDR1 WSHSY and CDR2 SAAADI. Between the trimmed V and J ends, which lost 2 bases and 6 bases, there was a span of 11 bases. The CDR3 region is CASSEAASSNEQFF. CDR3 in DNA: TGCGCCAGCAGTGAGGCGGCTAGCTCCAATGAGCAGTTCTTC.

The gene calls are TRBV7-2 and TRBJ1-2, with 8 bases aligning to TRBD1. Germline lookup yields CDR1 SGHTA and CDR2 FQGNSA. V lost 1 base to trimming and J lost 6 bases; unmatched junction nucleotides: 10. This CDR3 is built from 16 residues. In nucleotides, the CDR3 is TGTGCCAGCAGCTTAGGGCGGACAGGGCCCTTGGATGGCTACACCTTC. As protein: CASSLGRTGPLDGYTF.

This clone turned up a few times. The J gene is TRBJ1-3, the V gene TRBV5-4; no firm D call. The CDR3 totals 13 residues. Trimming pared 4 bases from V and 2 bases from J, leaving 7 bases between. The germline V gene encodes CDR1 SGHNT and CDR2 YYREEE (reference sequence). The CDR3 DNA reads TGTGCCAGCAGCAGGGAAACTGGAAACACCATATATTTT. Its protein is CASSRETGNTIYF.

The CDR3: CASSPGQGAENSPLHF. As DNA, the CDR3 is TGTGCCAGCAGTCCCGGACAGGGGGCTGAAAATTCACCCCTCCACTTT. This chain joins TRBV7-9 and TRBJ1-6; 11 nucleotides match TRBD1. This CDR3 has 16 amino acids. V trimming: 6 bases; J trimming: 7 bases; junction bases outside the gene matches: 8. CDR1 and CDR2 from the germline V gene are SEHNR and FQNEAQ (reference sequence).

The CDR3 nucleotides are TGTGCCAGCAGCTTAAACCGACAGGGAAGGCAGTACTTC. This encodes CASSLNRQGRQYF. The J gene is TRBJ2-5, the V gene TRBV11-1; 7 nucleotides line up with TRBD1. The germline V gene encodes CDR1 SGHAT and CDR2 FQDESV (reference sequence). This CDR3 comprises 13 residues. The J segment lost 11 bases and the V segment lost 2 bases, leaving 8 bases of the junction unmatched. Using reference TRBV11-1 and TRBJ2-5 for the parts outside the CDR3, the full variable domain is EAEVAQSPRYKITEKSQAVAFWCDPISGHATLYWYRQILGQGPELLVQFQDESVVDDSQLPKDRFSAERLKGVDSTLKIQPAELGDSAMYLCASSLNRQGRQYFGPGTRLLVL.

This clone showed up just once. The genes are TRBV11-2 and TRBJ2-2; 8 bases match TRBD2. Looked up from germline, CDR1 is SGHAT and CDR2 is FQNNGV. V gave up 5 bases and J gave up 5 bases; unmatched junction bases: 7. The CDR3 is 15 amino acids. CDR3 nucleotide sequence: TGTGCCAGCAGCCTCCCGCGGGGGGCTACCGGGGAGCTGTTTTTT. Its protein product is CASSLPRGATGELFF.

The genes are TRBV10-2 and TRBJ2-3, with D perhaps TRBD2 (5 bases). V was clipped by 8 bases and J by 2 bases, with 17 bases between them. There are 15 residues in the CDR3. Germline CDR1 is WSHSY and CDR2 is SAAADI. This chain's CDR3 is CASGRGSVATDTQYF. Written as DNA, the CDR3 is TGCGCCAGCGGCCGGGGAAGCGTGGCCACAGATACGCAGTATTTT.